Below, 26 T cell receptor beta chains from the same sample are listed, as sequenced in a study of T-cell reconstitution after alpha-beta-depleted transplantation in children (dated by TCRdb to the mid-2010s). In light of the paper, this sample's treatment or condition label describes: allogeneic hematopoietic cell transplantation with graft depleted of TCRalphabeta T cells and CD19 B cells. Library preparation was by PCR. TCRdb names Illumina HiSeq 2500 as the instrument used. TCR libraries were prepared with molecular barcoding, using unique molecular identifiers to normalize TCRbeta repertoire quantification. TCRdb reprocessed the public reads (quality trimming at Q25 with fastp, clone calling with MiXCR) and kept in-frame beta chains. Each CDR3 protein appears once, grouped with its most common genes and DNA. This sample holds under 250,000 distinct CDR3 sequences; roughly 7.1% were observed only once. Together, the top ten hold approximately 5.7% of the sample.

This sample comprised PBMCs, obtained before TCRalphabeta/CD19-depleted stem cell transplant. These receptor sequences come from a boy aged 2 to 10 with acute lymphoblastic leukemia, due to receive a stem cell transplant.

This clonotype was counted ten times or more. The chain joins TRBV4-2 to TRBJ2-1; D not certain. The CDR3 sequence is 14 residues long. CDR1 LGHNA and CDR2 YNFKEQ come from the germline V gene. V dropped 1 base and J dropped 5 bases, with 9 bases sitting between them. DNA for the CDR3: TGTGCCAGCAGCCAAGTTCGTCCGGACAATGAGCAGTTCTTC. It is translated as CASSQVRPDNEQFF.

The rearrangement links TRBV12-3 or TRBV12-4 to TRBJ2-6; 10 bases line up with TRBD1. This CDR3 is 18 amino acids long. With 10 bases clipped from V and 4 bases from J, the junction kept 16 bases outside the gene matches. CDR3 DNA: TGTGCCATCTGTTTATATGGGGACAGGGGATCCGGGGCCAACGTCCTGACTTTC. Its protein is CAICLYGDRGSGANVLTF.

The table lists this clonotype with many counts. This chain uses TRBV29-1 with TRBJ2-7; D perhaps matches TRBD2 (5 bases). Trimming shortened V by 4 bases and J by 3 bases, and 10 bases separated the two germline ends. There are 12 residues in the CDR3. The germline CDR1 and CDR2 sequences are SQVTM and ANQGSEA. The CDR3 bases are TGCAGCGTTGGGCAGGAGGACTACGAGCAGTACTTC. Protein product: CSVGQEDYEQYF.

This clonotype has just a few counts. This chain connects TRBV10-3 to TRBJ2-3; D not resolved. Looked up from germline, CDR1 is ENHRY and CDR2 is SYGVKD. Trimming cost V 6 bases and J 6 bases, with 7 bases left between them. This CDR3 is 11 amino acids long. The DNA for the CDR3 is TGTGCCATCAGGATTGGGGATACGCAGTATTTT. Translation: CAIRIGDTQYF.

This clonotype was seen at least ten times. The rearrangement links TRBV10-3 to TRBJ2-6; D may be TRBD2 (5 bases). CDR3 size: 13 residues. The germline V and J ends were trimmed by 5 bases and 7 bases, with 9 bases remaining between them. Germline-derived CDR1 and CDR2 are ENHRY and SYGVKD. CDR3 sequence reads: CAISFEGANVLTF. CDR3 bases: TGTGCCATCAGTTTCGAGGGTGCCAACGTCCTGACTTTC.

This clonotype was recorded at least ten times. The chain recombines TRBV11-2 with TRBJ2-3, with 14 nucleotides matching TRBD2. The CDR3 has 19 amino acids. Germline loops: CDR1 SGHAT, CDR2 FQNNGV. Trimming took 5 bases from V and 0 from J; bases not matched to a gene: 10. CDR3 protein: CASSHRLAGGPASTDTQYF. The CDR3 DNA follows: TGTGCCAGCAGCCACCGACTAGCGGGGGGGCCAGCCAGCACAGATACGCAGTATTTT.

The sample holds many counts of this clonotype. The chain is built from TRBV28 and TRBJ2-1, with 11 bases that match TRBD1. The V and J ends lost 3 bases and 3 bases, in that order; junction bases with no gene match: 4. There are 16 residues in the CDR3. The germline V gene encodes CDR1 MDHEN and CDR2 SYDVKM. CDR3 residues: CASSFRGQGGYNEQFF. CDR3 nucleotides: TGTGCCAGCAGTTTCCGGGGACAGGGGGGCTACAATGAGCAGTTCTTC.

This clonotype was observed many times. Written as DNA, the CDR3 is TGCAGTACCCTACCGGGACAACAAGAGACCCAGTACTTC. It encodes CSTLPGQQETQYF. The J gene is TRBJ2-5, the V gene TRBV20-1, with TRBD1 as a possible D gene (6 bases). The CDR3 has 13 amino acids. Germline assignment: CDR1 DFQATT and CDR2 SNEGSKA (reference sequence). The ends were cut back, 8 bases at V and 2 bases at J, with 15 bases in the middle.

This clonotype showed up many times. The CDR3 is CASSLTRENTDTQYF. The CDR3 coding sequence is TGTGCCAGCAGCTTAACGCGGGAGAACACAGATACGCAGTATTTT. The J gene is TRBJ2-3, the V gene TRBV7-2; 7 nucleotides match TRBD2. Germline V gene data show CDR1 as SGHTA and CDR2 as FQGNSA. V shed 2 bases, J shed 2 bases, and the junction held 4 bases outside the gene matches. This CDR3 contains 15 residues.

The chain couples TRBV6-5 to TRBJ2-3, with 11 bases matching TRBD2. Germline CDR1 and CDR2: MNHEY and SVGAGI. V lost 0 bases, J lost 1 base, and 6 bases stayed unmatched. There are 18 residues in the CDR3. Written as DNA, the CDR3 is TGTGCCAGCAGTTACTCGACCCCGGGACTAGCGGGCACAGATACGCAGTATTTT. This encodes CASSYSTPGLAGTDTQYF.

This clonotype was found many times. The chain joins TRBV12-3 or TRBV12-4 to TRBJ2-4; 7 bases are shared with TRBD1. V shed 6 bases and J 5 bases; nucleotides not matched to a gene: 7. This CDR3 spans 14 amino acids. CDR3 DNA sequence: TGTGCCAGCAGGGCGACAGGGATCCAAAACATTCAGTACTTC. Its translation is CASRATGIQNIQYF.

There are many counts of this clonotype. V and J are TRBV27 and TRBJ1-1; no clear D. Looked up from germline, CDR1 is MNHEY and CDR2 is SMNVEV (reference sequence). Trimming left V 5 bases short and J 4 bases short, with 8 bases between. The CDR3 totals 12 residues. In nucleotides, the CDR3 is TGTGCCAGCAGTGGCGGATCCACTGAAGCTTTCTTT. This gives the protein CASSGGSTEAFF.

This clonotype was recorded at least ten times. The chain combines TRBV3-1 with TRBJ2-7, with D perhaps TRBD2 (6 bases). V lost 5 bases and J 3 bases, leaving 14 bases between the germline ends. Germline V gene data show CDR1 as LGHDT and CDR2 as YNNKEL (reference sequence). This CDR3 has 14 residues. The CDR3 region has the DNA TGTGCCAGCAGCGAAGCGGGCAGGGACTACGAGCAGTACTTC. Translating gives CASSEAGRDYEQYF.

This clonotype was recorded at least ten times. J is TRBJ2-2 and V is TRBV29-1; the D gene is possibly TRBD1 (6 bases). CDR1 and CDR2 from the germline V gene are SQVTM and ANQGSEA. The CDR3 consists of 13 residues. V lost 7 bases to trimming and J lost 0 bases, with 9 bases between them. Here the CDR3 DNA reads TGCAGCGGAAGGGGGTCGAACACCGGGGAGCTGTTTTTT. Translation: CSGRGSNTGELFF.

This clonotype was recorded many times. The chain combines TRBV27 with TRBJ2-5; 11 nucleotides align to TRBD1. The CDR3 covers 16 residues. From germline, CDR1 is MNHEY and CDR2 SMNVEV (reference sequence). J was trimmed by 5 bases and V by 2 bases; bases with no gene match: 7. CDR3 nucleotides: TGTGCCAGCAGTTTAACAGGACAGGGGGCCGGGGAGACCCAGTACTTC. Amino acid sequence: CASSLTGQGAGETQYF.

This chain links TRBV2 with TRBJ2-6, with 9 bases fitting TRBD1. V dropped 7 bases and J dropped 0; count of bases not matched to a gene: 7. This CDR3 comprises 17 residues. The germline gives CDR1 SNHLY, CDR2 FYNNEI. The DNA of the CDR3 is TGTGCCAGCAACCGGGACAGGGTTAGCTCTGGGGCCAACGTCCTGACTTTC. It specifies CASNRDRVSSGANVLTF.

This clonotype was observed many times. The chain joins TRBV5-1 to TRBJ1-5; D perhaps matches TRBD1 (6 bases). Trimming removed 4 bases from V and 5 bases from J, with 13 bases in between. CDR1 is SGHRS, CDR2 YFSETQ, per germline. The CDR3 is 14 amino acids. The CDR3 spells CASSVVGGDQPQHF. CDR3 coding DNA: TGCGCCAGCAGCGTCGTGGGGGGCGATCAGCCCCAGCATTTT.

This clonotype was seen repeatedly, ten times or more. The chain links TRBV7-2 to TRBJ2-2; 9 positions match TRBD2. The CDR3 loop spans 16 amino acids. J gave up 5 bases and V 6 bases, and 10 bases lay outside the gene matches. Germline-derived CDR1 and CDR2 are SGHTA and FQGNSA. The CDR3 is CASSELAGTGTGELFF. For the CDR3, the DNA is TGTGCCAGCAGTGAGCTAGCGGGAACGGGAACCGGGGAGCTGTTTTTT. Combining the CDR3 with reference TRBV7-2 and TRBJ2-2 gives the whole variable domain GAGVSQSPSNKVTEKGKDVELRCDPISGHTALYWYRQSLGQGLEFLIYFQGNSAPDKSGLPSDRFSAERTGGSVSTLTIQRTQQEDSAVYLCASSELAGTGTGELFFGEGSRLTVL.

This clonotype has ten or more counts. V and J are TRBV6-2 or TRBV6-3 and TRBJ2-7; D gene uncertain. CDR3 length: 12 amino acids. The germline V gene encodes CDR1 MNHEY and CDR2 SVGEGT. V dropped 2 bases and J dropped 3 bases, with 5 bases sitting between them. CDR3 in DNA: TGTGCCAGCAGTTACATCAGCTACGAGCAGTACTTC. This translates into CASSYISYEQYF.

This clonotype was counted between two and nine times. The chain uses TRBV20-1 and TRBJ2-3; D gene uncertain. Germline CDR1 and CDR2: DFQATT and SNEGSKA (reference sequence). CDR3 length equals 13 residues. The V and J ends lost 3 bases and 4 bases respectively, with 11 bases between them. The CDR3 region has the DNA TGCAGTGCTAGTGAGATAACCTCAGATACGCAGTATTTT. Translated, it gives CSASEITSDTQYF.

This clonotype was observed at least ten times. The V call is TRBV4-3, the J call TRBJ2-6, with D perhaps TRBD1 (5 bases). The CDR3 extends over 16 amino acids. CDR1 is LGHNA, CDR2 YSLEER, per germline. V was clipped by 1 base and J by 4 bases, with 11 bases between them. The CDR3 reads CASSQATGTGANVLTF. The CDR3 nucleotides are TGCGCCAGCAGCCAAGCAACAGGTACAGGGGCCAACGTCCTGACTTTC.

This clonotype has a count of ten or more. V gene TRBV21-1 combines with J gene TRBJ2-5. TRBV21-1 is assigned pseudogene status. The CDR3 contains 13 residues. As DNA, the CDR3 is TGTGCCAGCAGAAAAGTCATGAGAGAGACCCAGTACTTC. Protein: CASRKVMRETQYF.

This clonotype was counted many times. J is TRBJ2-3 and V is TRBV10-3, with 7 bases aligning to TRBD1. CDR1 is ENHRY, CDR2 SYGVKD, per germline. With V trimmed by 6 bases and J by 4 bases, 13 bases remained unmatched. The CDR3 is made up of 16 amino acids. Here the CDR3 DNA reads TGTGCCATCAGGCTGGAGAAACAGGGGACGGCAGATACGCAGTATTTT. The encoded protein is CAIRLEKQGTADTQYF.

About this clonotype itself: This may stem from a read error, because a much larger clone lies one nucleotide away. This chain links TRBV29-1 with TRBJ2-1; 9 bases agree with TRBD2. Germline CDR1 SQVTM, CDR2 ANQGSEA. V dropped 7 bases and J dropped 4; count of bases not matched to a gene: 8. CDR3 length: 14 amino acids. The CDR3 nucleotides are TGCAGCGCTGTAGCGCGGGGGGGTTACAATGAGCAGTTCTTC. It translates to CSAVARGGYNEQFF.

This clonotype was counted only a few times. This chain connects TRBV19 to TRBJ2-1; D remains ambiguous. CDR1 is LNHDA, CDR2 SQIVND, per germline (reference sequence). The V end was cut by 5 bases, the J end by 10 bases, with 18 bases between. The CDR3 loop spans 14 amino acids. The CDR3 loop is CASSPMVRAVEQFF. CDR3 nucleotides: TGTGCCAGTAGTCCGATGGTCCGAGCTGTGGAGCAGTTCTTC.

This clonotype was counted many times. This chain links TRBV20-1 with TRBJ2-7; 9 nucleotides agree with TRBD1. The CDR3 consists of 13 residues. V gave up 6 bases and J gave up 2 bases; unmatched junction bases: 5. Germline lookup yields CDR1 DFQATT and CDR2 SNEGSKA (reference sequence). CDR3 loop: CSARTGVTYEQYF. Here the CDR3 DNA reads TGCAGTGCCAGGACAGGGGTGACCTACGAGCAGTACTTC.